What follows are 20 T cell receptor beta chains derived from one specimen sequenced in a study of cytomegalovirus exposure and HLA in healthy donors. The primer mix had 60 Vbeta and 13 Jbeta primers. This table comes from immunoSEQ multiplex PCR, and its TCRdb copy is limited to in-frame clones, with some not included. The top ten hold about 10% of the sample, which has 150,000 to 200,000 clones, around 75% seen once. Sequenced: PBMCs. The receptors stem from a man between 18 and 35 years old in good health and CMV-seropositive.

The chain couples TRBV10-2 to TRBJ1-1; tentative D call: TRBD1 (6 bases). The V and J ends lost 4 bases and 8 bases respectively, with 14 bases between them. The germline gives CDR1 WSHSY, CDR2 SAAADI. This CDR3 region has 13 residues. CDR3 in DNA: TGCGCCAGCAGTGTTACAGGGATAGGGGAAGCTTTCTTT. Translated: CASSVTGIGEAFF.

V is TRBV29-1 and J is TRBJ2-7; 8 nucleotides match TRBD1. CDR3 length: 13 residues. Germline CDR1 is SQVTM and CDR2 is ANQGSEA. The V segment lost 1 base and the J segment 7 bases; nucleotides outside the gene matches: 6. The CDR3 coding sequence is TGCAGCGTTGAAGGGACAGGGCCTCGAGAGCAGTACTTC. Protein product: CSVEGTGPREQYF.

The V gene is TRBV28, the J gene TRBJ2-1; 10 bases are a match to TRBD2. Germline-derived CDR1 and CDR2 are MDHEN and SYDVKM. The CDR3 consists of 15 residues. Losses at the gene ends were 5 bases for V and 5 bases for J; bases not matched to a gene: 6. The CDR3 region has the DNA TGTGCCAGCAGTCTGCTAGCGGGAGTAAACAATGAGCAGTTCTTC. This encodes CASSLLAGVNNEQFF. The complete variable domain, with remaining parts taken from reference TRBV28 and TRBJ2-1, reads DVKVTQSSRYLVKRTGEKVFLECVQDMDHENMFWYRQDPGLGLRLIYFSYDVKMKEKGDIPEGYSVSREKKERFSLILESASTNQTSMYLCASSLLAGVNNEQFFGPGTRLTVL.

This chain links TRBV7-2 with TRBJ2-7, with a tentative D call TRBD1 (6 bases). CDR3 length: 14 residues. Germline CDR1 SGHTA, CDR2 FQGNSA. Trimming removed 3 bases from V and 2 bases from J, with 11 bases in between. CDR3 DNA sequence: TGTGCCAGCAGCTTGTGGGACACTACCTACGAGCAGTACTTC. Amino acid sequence: CASSLWDTTYEQYF. The full variable domain, with the rest looked up from reference TRBV7-2 and TRBJ2-7, is GAGVSQSPSNKVTEKGKDVELRCDPISGHTALYWYRQSLGQGLEFLIYFQGNSAPDKSGLPSDRFSAERTGGSVSTLTIQRTQQEDSAVYLCASSLWDTTYEQYFGPGTRLTVT.

This clone was observed a single time. This chain uses TRBV28 with TRBJ2-1; 9 bases fit TRBD2. Germline trimming cut 2 bases from V and 7 bases from J; bases unmatched to any gene: 12. CDR3 length: 17 residues. Germline CDR1 MDHEN, CDR2 SYDVKM. The CDR3 DNA reads as TGTGCCAGCAGTTTAATTAGCGGGAGCCTGTTGGTTAATGAGCAGTTCTTC. Protein: CASSLISGSLLVNEQFF.

This rearrangement joins TRBV11-3 to TRBJ2-1; 7 positions match TRBD2. Germline V gene sequence: CDR1 SGHNT, CDR2 YENEEA. The CDR3 has 13 residues. With V trimmed by 3 bases and J by 8 bases, 4 bases remained unmatched. Written as DNA, the CDR3 is TGTGCCAGCAGCTTGACGACTAGCCATGAGCAGTTCTTC. Protein sequence: CASSLTTSHEQFF.

The V gene is TRBV6-5, the J gene TRBJ2-6; 9 positions match TRBD2. From germline, CDR1 is MNHEY and CDR2 SVGAGI. Trimming removed 9 bases from V and 2 bases from J; junction bases left unmatched: 5. This CDR3 comprises 15 residues. This CDR3 reads CASSTSGAGANVLTF. CDR3 DNA sequence: TGTGCCAGTTCGACTAGCGGAGCTGGGGCCAACGTCCTGACTTTC.

J is TRBJ2-7 and V is TRBV5-4; 10 nucleotides line up with TRBD1. This CDR3 has 15 amino acids. Germline V gene data show CDR1 as SGHNT and CDR2 as YYREEE (reference sequence). V trimming: 1 base; J trimming: 5 bases; junction bases outside the gene matches: 6. This CDR3 reads CASSLMGQGIHEQYF. CDR3 in DNA: TGTGCCAGCAGCTTGATGGGACAGGGGATACACGAGCAGTACTTC.

This chain uses TRBV7-2 with TRBJ1-1, with 7 nucleotides matching TRBD1. This CDR3 contains 15 residues. Germline V gene sequence: CDR1 SGHTA, CDR2 FQGNSA. With V trimmed by 1 base and J by 1 base, 3 bases remained unmatched. The CDR3 DNA follows: TGTGCCAGCAGCTTAGGGGGACAGCAGAACACTGAAGCTTTCTTT. Encoded protein: CASSLGGQQNTEAFF.

V and J are TRBV15 and TRBJ2-1, with D hard to call. The germline gives CDR1 LNHNV, CDR2 YYDKDF (reference sequence). V lost 0 bases to trimming and J lost 15 bases, with 18 bases between them. The CDR3 is 14 residues long. CDR3 loop: CATSRDHVEISPFF. The DNA of the CDR3 is TGTGCCACCAGCAGAGACCACGTAGAAATCTCACCGTTCTTC.

This clone occurred a few times. The rearrangement joins TRBV6-5 to TRBJ2-7, with 11 bases aligning to TRBD2. Germline loops: CDR1 MNHEY, CDR2 SVGAGI. Trimming at V came to 2 bases and at J to 6 bases, leaving 3 bases not matched to a gene. CDR3 length equals 14 residues. The CDR3 sequence: CASSYTSGSAEQYF. As DNA, the CDR3 is TGTGCCAGCAGTTACACTAGCGGGAGTGCCGAGCAGTACTTC.

The CDR3 loop reads CASREGPGTDTQYF. CDR3 nucleotide sequence: TGTGCCAGTAGAGAGGGCCCGGGCACAGATACGCAGTATTTT. The V and J genes are TRBV19 and TRBJ2-3, with D possibly TRBD2 on 5 matching bases. V was pared by 6 bases and J by 1 base, with 11 bases between. CDR3 length: 14 residues. Germline V gene lookup returns CDR1 LNHDA and CDR2 SQIVND (reference sequence).

The rearrangement links TRBV7-8 to TRBJ2-5; 7 positions agree with TRBD1. J gave up 2 bases and V 6 bases, and 6 bases lay outside the gene matches. The CDR3 consists of 14 residues. Germline lookup yields CDR1 SGHVS and CDR2 FQNEAQ. In DNA form, the CDR3 reads TGTGCCAGCAGGTGGGGACAGATTCAAGAGACCCAGTACTTC. Amino acid sequence: CASRWGQIQETQYF.

This clone was observed a few times. The rearrangement joins TRBV7-2 to TRBJ1-6; unclear D gene. V was shortened by 1 base and J by 7 bases, with 11 bases between the two germline ends. The CDR3 sequence is 15 residues long. Germline V gene lookup returns CDR1 SGHTA and CDR2 FQGNSA. CDR3 coding DNA: TGTGCCAGCAGCTTAGTTCAGAGGGTCAATTCACCCCTCCACTTT. Protein product: CASSLVQRVNSPLHF.

V and J are TRBV2 and TRBJ1-2; D gene uncertain. Germline V gene sequence: CDR1 SNHLY, CDR2 FYNNEI. V was clipped by 4 bases and J by 2 bases, with 11 bases between them. The CDR3 contains 14 residues. The CDR3 bases are TGTGCCAGCAGTGGGGAGGGAAGAAACTATGGCTACACCTTC. As protein: CASSGEGRNYGYTF. Based on the CDR3 plus reference TRBV2 and TRBJ1-2, the full variable domain is EPEVTQTPSHQVTQMGQEVILRCVPISNHLYFYWYRQILGQKVEFLVSFYNNEISEKSEIFDDQFSVERPDGSNFTLKIRSTKLEDSAMYFCASSGEGRNYGYTFGSGTRLTVV.

V is TRBV5-6 and J is TRBJ2-3; a weak D match, TRBD2 (6 bases). V lost 6 bases and J lost 2, with 10 bases in between. This CDR3 comprises 13 residues. Germline CDR1 SGHDT, CDR2 YYEEEE. This CDR3 is CASTGALTDTQYF. The CDR3 DNA sequence: TGTGCCAGCACGGGAGCGCTCACAGATACGCAGTATTTT.

The chain couples TRBV29-1 to TRBJ2-2; no firm D call. CDR3 length equals 12 residues. Germline lookup yields CDR1 SQVTM and CDR2 ANQGSEA. V lost 4 bases and J 1 base, leaving 4 bases between the germline ends. The CDR3 DNA is TGCAGCGTTGGCAGGAACACCGGGGAGCTGTTTTTT. This gives the protein CSVGRNTGELFF.

The chain links TRBV5-1 to TRBJ2-5, with D maybe TRBD1 (5 bases). V was shortened by 1 base and J by 2 bases, with 12 bases between the two germline ends. CDR1 SGHRS and CDR2 YFSETQ come from the germline V gene. This CDR3 is built from 15 residues. Here the CDR3 DNA reads TGCGCCAGCAGCTTGTATGACAGTCCTCAAGAGACCCAGTACTTC. Translation: CASSLYDSPQETQYF.

This clone turned up a few times. One end of the junction is discordant with germline, which a read error may explain. The chain combines TRBV28 with TRBJ2-7, with D tentatively TRBD2 (7 bases). CDR1 is MDHEN and CDR2 is SYDVKM in the germline V gene. CDR3 length: 16 residues. The CDR3 protein is CASRLGGGAGGFEQYF. DNA for the CDR3: TGTGCCAGCCGTTTGGGAGGGGGAGCAGGAGGCTTCGAGCAGTACTTC. The complete variable domain, with remaining parts taken from reference TRBV28 and TRBJ2-7, reads DVKVTQSSRYLVKRTGEKVFLECVQDMDHENMFWYRQDPGLGLRLIYFSYDVKMKEKGDIPEGYSVSREKKERFSLILESASTNQTSMYLCASRLGGGAGGFEQYFGPGTRLTVT.

V usage is TRBV18 and J usage is TRBJ2-1, with a weak D call TRBD2 (6 bases). V lost 6 bases to trimming and J lost 3 bases, with 18 bases between them. CDR3 length equals 16 residues. Germline CDR1 is KGHSH and CDR2 is LQKENI. CDR3 DNA sequence: TGTGCCAGCTCGATATCCCACGGGGGTGGCTACAATGAGCAGTTCTTC. This sequence encodes CASSISHGGGYNEQFF.